A selection of T cell receptor beta chains follows, all from one sample in a study of Ad26.COV2.S vaccination and SARS-CoV-2 variants. Libraries were prepared by immunoSEQ multiplex PCR; TCRdb keeps only in-frame clonotypes and omits some of them. The sample shows about 350,000 clones, approximately 90% of them seen only once. The sample consisted of peripheral blood, taken in a trial of Ad26.COV2.S vaccine versus placebo. These receptors were obtained from a person aged 18-60 years who received the Ad26.COV2.S COVID-19 vaccine or a placebo. CDR3s include the opening cysteine and the closing phenylalanine or tryptophan. The D gene is left open where the match is weak. Expanded clones are given a class, and other clones once, few, many or no size at all.

abundance,j_gene,len,d_gene,v_gene,CDR3aa,CDR3nt
.,TRBJ2-3,14,TRBD1,TRBV6-5,CASTAGTVTDTQYF,TGTGCCAGCACTGCCGGGACAGTCACAGATACGCAGTATTTT
.,TRBJ2-1,16,TRBD2,TRBV7-9,CASSLELAGLYNEQFF,TGTGCCAGCAGCTTAGAACTAGCGGGTTTATACAATGAGCAGTTCTTC
.,TRBJ2-7,16,TRBD1,TRBV4-1,CASSPPIRGPTYEQYF,TGCGCCAGCAGCCCCCCTATAAGGGGGCCTACCTACGAGCAGTACTTC
many,TRBJ1-3,15,TRBD1,TRBV12-5,CASAQTGKAGNTIYF,TGTGCTAGTGCCCAGACAGGGAAGGCTGGAAACACCATATATTTT
.,TRBJ2-7,14,.,TRBV27,CASSLSARLYEQYF,TGTGCCAGCAGTTTATCAGCCCGTCTCTACGAGCAGTACTTC
once,TRBJ1-1,15,.,TRBV5-6,CASSFRDDPNTEAFF,TGTGCCAGCAGCTTCCGGGACGACCCGAACACTGAAGCTTTCTTT
once,TRBJ1-1,14,.,TRBV6-2/TRBV6-3,CASSFGRTNTEAFF,TGTGCCAGCAGTTTCGGGAGAACGAACACTGAAGCTTTCTTT
.,TRBJ1-2,14,TRBD1,TRBV6-5,CASSYGTGKDGYTF,TGTGCCAGCAGTTACGGGACAGGGAAGGATGGCTACACCTTC
.,TRBJ2-7,12,.,TRBV30,CAWSTPKYEQYF,TGTGCCTGGAGTACACCAAAATACGAGCAGTACTTC
.,TRBJ1-1,14,TRBD1,TRBV19,CASSDDRGNTEAFF,TGTGCCAGTAGCGACGACAGGGGGAACACTGAAGCTTTCTTT
once,TRBJ2-1,15,TRBD1,TRBV6-2/TRBV6-3,CASSQRDRAFDEQFF,TGTGCCAGCAGTCAAAGGGACAGGGCTTTCGATGAGCAGTTCTTC
.,TRBJ1-4,15,.,TRBV30,CAWSVSGQGFEKLFF,TGTGCCTGGAGTGTCTCGGGCCAGGGTTTTGAAAAACTGTTTTTT
.,TRBJ2-1,12,.,TRBV29-1,CSHRWARDEQFF,TGCAGCCATCGGTGGGCGAGAGATGAGCAGTTCTTC
.,TRBJ2-3,15,TRBD2,TRBV11-2,CASSPRGTSDDTQYF,TGTGCCAGCAGCCCCCGCGGGACTAGCGACGATACGCAGTATTTT
.,TRBJ2-4,17,TRBD1,TRBV14,CASSPQRSTGVWNIQYF,TGTGCCAGCAGCCCTCAAAGATCGACAGGGGTATGGAACATTCAGTACTTC
.,TRBJ2-1,14,.,TRBV19,CASSVRGYYNEQFF,TGTGCCAGTAGTGTTCGGGGGTATTACAATGAGCAGTTCTTC
.,TRBJ2-3,13,.,TRBV9,CASSSPPLDTQYF,TGTGCCAGCAGCTCCCCCCCACTAGATACGCAGTATTTT
.,TRBJ1-6,16,.,TRBV10-1,CASRDRKPLENSPLHF,TGCGCCAGCAGAGACCGAAAACCTTTGGAGAATTCACCCCTCCACTTT
.,TRBJ1-2,15,.,TRBV28,CASSLFLRAASGYTF,TGTGCCAGCAGTTTATTTTTGCGGGCAGCTAGTGGCTACACCTTC
.,TRBJ2-7,15,.,TRBV27,CASSLGSGQTYEQYF,TGTGCCAGCAGTTTAGGTTCCGGACAGACCTACGAGCAGTACTTC
.,TRBJ2-3,15,TRBD1,TRBV10-3,CALGGTGGIPDTQYF,TGTGCCCTAGGAGGAACAGGGGGAATCCCAGATACGCAGTATTTT
.,TRBJ2-1,16,.,TRBV5-5,CASSNREAWTYNEQFF,TGTGCCAGCAGCAACCGAGAGGCGTGGACCTACAATGAGCAGTTCTTC
once,TRBJ2-7,14,.,TRBV27,CASSVGPGGYEQYF,TGTGCCAGCAGTGTGGGACCTGGAGGGTACGAGCAGTACTTC